The T cell receptor beta chain described here comes from a study of monozygotic twins with inflammatory bowel disease. The length of the CDR3 is 15 residues. Germline V CDR1 and CDR2: SGHTS, YDEGEE. TCRdb reanalyzed the 5' RACE reads, giving one entry per CDR3 protein sequence and no DNA. This repertoire includes hundreds of thousands of distinct CDR3 sequences. Sequenced input: blood. The chain combines TRBV5-8 with TRBJ1-5; the TCRdb D gene call, TRBD1, has no DNA to confirm it. The sequence was obtained from a human donor with ulcerative colitis or Crohn's disease, or a healthy co-twin of an affected twin (not recorded which). The CDR3 sequence is CASPPHGYSNQPQHF.